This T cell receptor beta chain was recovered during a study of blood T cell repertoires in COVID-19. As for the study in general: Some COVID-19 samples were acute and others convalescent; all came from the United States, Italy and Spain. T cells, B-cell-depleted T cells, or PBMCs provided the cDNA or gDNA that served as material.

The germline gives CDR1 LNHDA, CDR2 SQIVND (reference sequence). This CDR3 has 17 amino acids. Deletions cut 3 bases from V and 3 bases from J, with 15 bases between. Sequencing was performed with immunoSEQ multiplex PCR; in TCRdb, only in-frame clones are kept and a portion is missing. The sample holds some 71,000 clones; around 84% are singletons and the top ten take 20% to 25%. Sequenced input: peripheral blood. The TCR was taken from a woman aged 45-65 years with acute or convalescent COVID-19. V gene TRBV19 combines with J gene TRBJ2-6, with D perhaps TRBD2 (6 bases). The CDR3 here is CASSISGGGIGANVLTF. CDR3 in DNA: TGTGCCAGTAGTATTTCCGGTGGCGGGATTGGGGCCAACGTCCTGACTTTC.